This record covers a single T cell receptor (beta chain). V lost 0 bases and J lost 0, with 12 bases in between. The length of the CDR3 is 17 residues. From germline, CDR1 is MGHRA and CDR2 YSYEKL. The repertoire was sequenced with immunoSEQ multiplex PCR; TCRdb's copy has only in-frame clones and lacks some. The sample carries 85,000 to 95,000 clones, approximately 92% recorded once. This sample is drawn from a study of OX40 agonist ivuxolimab in advanced cancers. Autoimmune disease history or systemic immunosuppression disqualified patients. The chain is built from TRBV4-1 and TRBJ1-5; D unresolved. The specimen was CD4+ or CD8+ T cells sorted from blood, collected in a trial of the OX40 agonist ivuxolimab. The source is an adult with an advanced solid tumor such as melanoma, head and neck, liver or kidney cancer. The DNA of the CDR3 is TGCGCCAGCAGCCAAGAAGGGTCACCTTATAGCAATCAGCCCCAGCATTTT. Its protein is CASSQEGSPYSNQPQHF.